Listed below are T cell receptor beta chains from one sample, sequenced in a study of PD-1 blockade in classical Hodgkin lymphoma. The protocol was immunoSEQ multiplex PCR, while the TCRdb copy is restricted to in-frame clones and leaves out a portion. The sample lists 40,000 to 55,000 clones, more than 75% occurring once. The sequenced sample was peripheral blood mononuclear cells (PBMCs), obtained before the fourth cycle of nivolumab. The receptors originated from a human donor with classical Hodgkin lymphoma. Each CDR3 is given with its conserved first and last residue.

j_call v_call cdr3_length cdr3_aa
TRBJ2-3 TRBV6-1 19 CASSEHKRGAFPRLDTQYF
TRBJ1-2 TRBV19 14 CASSIADAFYGYTF
TRBJ2-4 TRBV19 16 CASSIDLGFSKNIQYF
TRBJ2-3 TRBV6-1 17 CASSEVLTSVGAVTQYF
TRBJ1-5 TRBV7-2 15 CASSLAQGGNQPQHF
TRBJ1-3 TRBV7-8 16 CASSLAPTVTGNTIYF
TRBJ2-1 TRBV5-1 14 CASSSTGGSIEQFF
TRBJ1-2 TRBV6-6 14 CASNPTGDNYGYTF
TRBJ1-3 TRBV6-5 12 CASTGVGNTIYF
TRBJ1-1 TRBV5-6 14 CASSHPTGSAEAFF
TRBJ2-1 TRBV16 16 CASSQLVRGSYNEQFF
TRBJ1-4 TRBV25-1 15 CASSERDATNEKLFF
TRBJ2-1 TRBV5-1 20 CASSRPYRGLAGGHYNEQFF
TRBJ2-5 TRBV5-4 14 CASSLAGTQETQYF
TRBJ1-1 TRBV27 16 CASSIRGGGMNTEAFF
TRBJ2-1 TRBV9 14 CASSVAVSYNEQFF